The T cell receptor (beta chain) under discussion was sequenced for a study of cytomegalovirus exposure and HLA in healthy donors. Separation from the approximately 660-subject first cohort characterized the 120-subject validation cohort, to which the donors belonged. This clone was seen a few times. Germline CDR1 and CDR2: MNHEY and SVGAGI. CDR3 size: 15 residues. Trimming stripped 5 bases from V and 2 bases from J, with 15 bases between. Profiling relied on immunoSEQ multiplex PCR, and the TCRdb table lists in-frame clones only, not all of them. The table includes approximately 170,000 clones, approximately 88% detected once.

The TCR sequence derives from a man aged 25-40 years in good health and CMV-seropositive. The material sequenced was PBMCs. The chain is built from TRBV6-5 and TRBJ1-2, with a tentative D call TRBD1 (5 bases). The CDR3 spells CASSRPGQGNYGYTF. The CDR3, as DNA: TGTGCCAGCAGTCGCCCCGGCCAGGGCAACTATGGCTACACCTTC.